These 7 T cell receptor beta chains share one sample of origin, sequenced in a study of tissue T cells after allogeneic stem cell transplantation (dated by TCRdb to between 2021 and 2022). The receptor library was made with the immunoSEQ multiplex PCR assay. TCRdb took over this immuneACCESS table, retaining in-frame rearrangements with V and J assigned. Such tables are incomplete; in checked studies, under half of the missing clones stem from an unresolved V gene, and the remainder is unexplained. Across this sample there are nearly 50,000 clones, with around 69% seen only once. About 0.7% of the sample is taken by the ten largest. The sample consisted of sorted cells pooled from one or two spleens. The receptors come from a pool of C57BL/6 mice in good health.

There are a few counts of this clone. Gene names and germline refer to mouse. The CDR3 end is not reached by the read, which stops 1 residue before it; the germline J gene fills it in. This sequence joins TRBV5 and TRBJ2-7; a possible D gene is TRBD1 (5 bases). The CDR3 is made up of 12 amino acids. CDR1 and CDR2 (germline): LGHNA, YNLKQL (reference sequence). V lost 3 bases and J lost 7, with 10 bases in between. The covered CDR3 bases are TGTGCCAGCAGCCACGACAGAGGGGAACAGTAC. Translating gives CASSHDRGEQY. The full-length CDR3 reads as CASSHDRGEQYF.

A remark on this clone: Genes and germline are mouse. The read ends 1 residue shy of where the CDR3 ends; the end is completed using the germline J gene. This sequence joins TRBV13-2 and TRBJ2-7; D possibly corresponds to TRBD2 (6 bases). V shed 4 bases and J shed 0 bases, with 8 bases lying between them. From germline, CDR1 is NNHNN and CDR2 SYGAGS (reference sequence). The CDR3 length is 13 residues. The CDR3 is CASGWGFSYEQYF. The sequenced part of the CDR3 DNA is TGTGCCAGCGGTTGGGGGTTCTCCTATGAACAGTAC.

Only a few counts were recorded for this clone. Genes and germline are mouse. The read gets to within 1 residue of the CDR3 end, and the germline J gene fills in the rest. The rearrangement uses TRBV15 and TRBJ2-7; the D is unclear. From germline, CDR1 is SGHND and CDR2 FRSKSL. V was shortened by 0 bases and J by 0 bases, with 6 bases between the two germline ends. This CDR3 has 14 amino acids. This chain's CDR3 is CASSLAGSSYEQYF. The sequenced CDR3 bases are TGTGCCAGCAGTTTAGCTGGGAGCTCCTATGAACAGTAC.

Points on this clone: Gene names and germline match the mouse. The CDR3 loop is CASSDPRGANERLFF. CDR3 DNA (partial): TGTGCCAGCAGTGATCCCCGGGGGGCCAACGAAAGATTATTT. The V and J genes are TRBV13-1 and TRBJ1-4; a possible D gene is TRBD1 (5 bases). The CDR3 is cut off 1 residue early in the read; its end comes from the germline J gene. The V end lost 1 base, the J end lost 3 bases, and 10 bases lay between the germline ends. CDR1 NSHNY and CDR2 SYGAGN come from the germline V gene. The CDR3 loop spans 15 amino acids.

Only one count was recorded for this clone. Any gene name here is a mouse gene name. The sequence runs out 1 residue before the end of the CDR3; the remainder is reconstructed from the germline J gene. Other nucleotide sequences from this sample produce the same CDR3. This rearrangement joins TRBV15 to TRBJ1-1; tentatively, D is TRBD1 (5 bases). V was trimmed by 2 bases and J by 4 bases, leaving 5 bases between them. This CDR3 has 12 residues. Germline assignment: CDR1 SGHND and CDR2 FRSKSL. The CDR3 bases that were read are TGTGCCAGCAGTTTACAGGGCACAGAAGTCTTC. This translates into CASSLQGTEVF. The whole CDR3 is CASSLQGTEVFF.

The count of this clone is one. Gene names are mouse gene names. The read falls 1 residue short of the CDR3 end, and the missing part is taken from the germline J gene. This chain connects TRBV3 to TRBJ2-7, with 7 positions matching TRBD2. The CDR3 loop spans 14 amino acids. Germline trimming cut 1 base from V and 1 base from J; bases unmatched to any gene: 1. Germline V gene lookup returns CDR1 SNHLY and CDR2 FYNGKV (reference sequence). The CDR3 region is CASSLETGSYEQYF. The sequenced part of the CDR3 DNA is TGTGCCAGCAGCTTAGAGACTGGGTCCTATGAACAGTAC.

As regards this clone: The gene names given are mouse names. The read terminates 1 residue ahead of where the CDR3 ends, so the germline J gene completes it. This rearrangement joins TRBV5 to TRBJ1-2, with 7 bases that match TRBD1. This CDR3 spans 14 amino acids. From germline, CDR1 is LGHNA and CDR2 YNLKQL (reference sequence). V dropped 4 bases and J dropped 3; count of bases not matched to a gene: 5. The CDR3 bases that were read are TGTGCCAGCAGCCCAGGGGGTTGGGACTCCGACTACACC. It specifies CASSPGGWDSDYT. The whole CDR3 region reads CASSPGGWDSDYTF.